This T cell receptor beta chain was sequenced for a study of cytomegalovirus exposure and HLA in healthy donors. Notes on the study in general: Overall, roughly 160 TCR beta chains were annotated as cytomegalovirus-associated. Specific recognition of CMV antigens was confirmed in vitro for three chains (all CMV-associated).

With respect to this clone: Antigen: not known.

Sequencing used immunoSEQ multiplex PCR; TCRdb keeps in-frame clones, though not all of them. The repertoire holds roughly 70,000 clones, with around 97% as singletons. Trimming cost V 6 bases and J 4 bases; bases outside gene matches: 10. The germline V gene has CDR1 MNHNS and CDR2 SASEGT. There are 15 residues in the CDR3. Separate from the approximately 700-subject first cohort was the approximately 130-subject validation cohort, to which the donors belonged. The V gene is TRBV6-1, the J gene TRBJ2-7, with 9 bases identical to TRBD1. The TCR sequence derives from a man between 18 and 35 years old in good health and CMV-seronegative. The sample taken for sequencing was PBMCs. CDR3 sequence: CASSQLQGAGYEQYF. DNA for the CDR3: TGTGCCAGCAGCCAATTACAGGGGGCGGGATACGAGCAGTACTTC.